The 14 T cell receptor beta chains below were found in one sample sequenced in a study of T cell responses to AZD1222 COVID-19 vaccine. Clones were sequenced by immunoSEQ multiplex PCR, and TCRdb holds only the in-frame ones, with some missing. The data contain 100,000 to 150,000 clones, 75% to 95% of them seen just once; the ten biggest clones take up 4% to 5%. Material: peripheral blood, obtained 28 days after the second dose of the MenACWY control vaccine. Receptors were obtained from an adult who received the MenACWY meningococcal vaccine as a control.

This chain uses TRBV5-4 with TRBJ2-5; TRBD1 might be the D (6 bases). The CDR3 has 14 amino acids. CDR1 and CDR2 (germline): SGHNT, YYREEE (reference sequence). The germline V and J ends were trimmed by 1 base and 4 bases, with 11 bases remaining between them. The CDR3 spells CASSLQGRRETQYF. DNA for the CDR3: TGTGCCAGCAGCTTGCAGGGGCGAAGAGAGACCCAGTACTTC.

The chain uses TRBV2 and TRBJ2-1; the D gene is possibly TRBD1 (6 bases). The V end was cut by 4 bases, the J end by 0 bases, with 13 bases between. CDR3 size: 16 residues. In germline, CDR1 is SNHLY, CDR2 FYNNEI. This chain's CDR3 is CASSVGLGGSYNEQFF. In DNA, the CDR3 is TGTGCCAGCAGTGTGGGTCTAGGGGGCTCCTACAATGAGCAGTTCTTC.

This chain uses TRBV27 with TRBJ2-5; D perhaps matches TRBD2 (5 bases). The V gene's germline CDR1 is MNHEY and CDR2 SMNVEV (reference sequence). The CDR3 spans 15 residues. Deletions cut 7 bases from V and 2 bases from J, with 17 bases between. The CDR3 DNA reads as TGTGCCAGCAAAAGAAGATACGGGATACAAGAGACCCAGTACTTC. This gives the protein CASKRRYGIQETQYF.

This chain links TRBV29-1 with TRBJ1-1; D gene ambiguous. Deletions cut 6 bases from V and 0 bases from J, with 8 bases between. Germline V gene sequence: CDR1 SQVTM, CDR2 ANQGSEA. The CDR3 length is 12 residues. The CDR3 DNA reads TGCAGCGTCTCAGAATTGAACACTGAAGCTTTCTTT. Its protein is CSVSELNTEAFF.

CDR3 sequence reads: CASSQDIQAGSPLHF. DNA for the CDR3: TGCGCCAGCAGCCAAGATATACAGGCCGGTTCGCCCCTCCACTTT. The rearrangement joins TRBV4-1 to TRBJ1-6, with a tentative D call TRBD1 (5 bases). The germline CDR1 and CDR2 sequences are MGHRA and YSYEKL. V lost 0 bases to trimming and J lost 13 bases, with 16 bases between them. There are 15 residues in the CDR3.

The chain employs TRBV3-1 (or the pseudogene TRBV3-2) and TRBJ2-3, with D unclear. V was pared by 4 bases and J by 5 bases, with 10 bases between. The CDR3 covers 13 residues. In germline, CDR1 is LGHDT, CDR2 YNNKEL (reference sequence). CDR3 residues: CASSPGERDTQYF. CDR3 DNA: TGTGCCAGCAGCCCCGGAGAGCGAGATACGCAGTATTTT.

The rearrangement joins TRBV24-1 to TRBJ1-2; D gene unclear. The V end lost 3 bases, the J end lost 8 bases, and 12 bases lay between the germline ends. The CDR3 totals 13 residues. Germline CDR1 KGHDR, CDR2 SFDVKD. The CDR3 nucleotides are TGTGCCACCAGTGATCTCGAGCAGAACGGCTACACCTTC. This translates into CATSDLEQNGYTF.

The J gene is TRBJ1-1, the V gene TRBV7-8; the D is unclear. Germline-derived CDR1 and CDR2 are SGHVS and FQNEAQ. The CDR3 is made up of 14 amino acids. The V gene lost 3 bases and the J gene lost 1 base, with 9 bases spanning the gap. The CDR3 is CASSLHEKNTEAFF. The DNA for the CDR3 is TGTGCCAGCAGCTTGCACGAAAAGAACACTGAAGCTTTCTTT.

This chain connects TRBV7-2 to TRBJ2-7; TRBD1 is a possible D gene (5 bases). Trimming pared 5 bases from V and 7 bases from J, leaving 15 bases between. The CDR3 is made up of 13 amino acids. Germline V gene sequence: CDR1 SGHTA, CDR2 FQGNSA. The CDR3 sequence: CASSVTASLEQYV. The CDR3 DNA reads as TGTGCCAGCAGCGTGACAGCCTCTTTGGAGCAGTACGTC.

The genes are TRBV2 and TRBJ2-3; 9 nucleotides align to TRBD1. This CDR3 is 13 amino acids long. CDR1 is SNHLY and CDR2 is FYNNEI in the germline V gene. Trimming took 8 bases from V and 3 from J; bases not matched to a gene: 3. The DNA for the CDR3 is TGTGCCAGCGAGGGACAGGGAACAGATACGCAGTATTTT. Translation: CASEGQGTDTQYF.

The V and J genes are TRBV7-8 and TRBJ2-2, with TRBD2 matching over 8 bases. Germline CDR1 and CDR2: SGHVS and FQNEAQ. The CDR3 loop spans 19 amino acids. Germline trimming cut 1 base from V and 4 bases from J; bases unmatched to any gene: 14. CDR3 residues: CASSLVRVAGSVSTGELFF. CDR3 nucleotide sequence: TGTGCCAGCAGCTTAGTTCGGGTAGCGGGGAGCGTTAGCACCGGGGAGCTGTTTTTT.

The chain links TRBV5-4 to TRBJ1-2; 9 positions match TRBD1. The CDR3 is made up of 13 amino acids. Germline V gene lookup returns CDR1 SGHNT and CDR2 YYREEE (reference sequence). Trimming at V came to 7 bases and at J to 8 bases, leaving 9 bases not matched to a gene. CDR3 DNA sequence: TGTGCCAGCTCCTCACAGGGGGCAGGAGGCTACACCTTC. Amino acid sequence: CASSSQGAGGYTF.

This sequence joins TRBV5-8 and TRBJ1-5; TRBD1 matches 7 bases. In germline, CDR1 is SGHTS, CDR2 YDEGEE. The CDR3 sequence is 15 residues long. V lost 4 bases, J lost 0 bases, and 4 bases stayed unmatched. The CDR3 reads CASSPGTDSNQPQHF. For the CDR3, the DNA is TGTGCCAGCAGCCCGGGGACAGATAGCAATCAGCCCCAGCATTTT.

This chain joins TRBV27 and TRBJ2-2; D possibly corresponds to TRBD1 (6 bases). The CDR3 runs to 17 residues. The V gene lost 5 bases and the J gene lost 2 bases, with 18 bases spanning the gap. The germline gives CDR1 MNHEY, CDR2 SMNVEV (reference sequence). As DNA, the CDR3 is TGTGCCAGCAGTCCAGGAAGTGGACAGAGCAACACCGGGGAGCTGTTTTTT. Its protein is CASSPGSGQSNTGELFF.